These T cell receptor beta chains were read from a single sample in a study of T cell repertoires in cytomegalovirus infection. Antigens for these TCRs are unknown. TCRdb itself ran the reads through MiXCR, one entry per CDR3 protein. The table shows about 470,000 distinct CDR3 sequences, with 40% to 50% occurring only once. The sample was cultured PBMCs, taken from culture after CMV antigen stimulation. These receptors all stem from a human donor in good health (CMV status not recorded). Some clones in this sample may be carry-over from other donors' samples. Each CDR3 is given with its conserved first and last residue. The D gene is left open where the match is weak. Rows may omit the clone size; those that give it use once, few, many or a size class.

j_call d_call clone_size v_call cdr3_aa cdr3_nt
TRBJ2-7 - - TRBV11-2 CASSLRSGTRSYEQYF TGTGCCAGCAGCTTACGAAGCGGGACACGCTCCTACGAGCAGTACTTC
TRBJ2-4 - once TRBV7-2 CASSSPSQLAKNIQYF TGTGCCAGCAGCTCACCTAGTCAACTAGCCAAAAACATTCAGTACTTC
TRBJ2-5 - - TRBV12-3/TRBV12-4 CASSPSWGETQYF TGTGCCAGCAGCCCGTCGTGGGGGGAGACCCAGTACTTC
TRBJ2-3 TRBD2 - TRBV20-1 CSARGSGSSIGTQYF TGCAGTGCTAGGGGTAGCGGGAGTAGCATCGGTACGCAGTATTTT
TRBJ2-2 - few TRBV7-8 CASSLFGLGTTGELFF TGTGCCAGCAGCTTATTCGGCCTCGGAACCACCGGGGAGCTGTTTTTT
TRBJ2-5 - - TRBV28 CASSAGQIQETQYF TGTGCCAGCAGTGCGGGACAGATCCAAGAGACCCAGTACTTC
TRBJ1-2 TRBD1 - TRBV6-5 CASGISDRADGYTF TGTGCCAGCGGGATTTCGGACAGGGCAGATGGCTACACCTTC
TRBJ2-7 - - TRBV7-8 CASSLDGQRGKVYEQYF TGTGCCAGCAGCTTGGACGGACAACGGGGAAAGGTGTACGAGCAGTACTTC
TRBJ1-5 TRBD1 few TRBV19 CASSIAEGAMEPQHF TGTGCCAGTAGTATAGCCGAGGGGGCTATGGAGCCCCAGCATTTT
TRBJ2-7 TRBD2 - TRBV20-1 CSARDATSGSNEQYF TGCAGTGCTAGAGACGCGACTAGCGGGAGTAACGAGCAGTACTTC
TRBJ2-7 - - TRBV6-5 CASFLGQYSYEQYF TGTGCCAGCTTCCTTGGACAGTACTCCTACGAGCAGTACTTC
TRBJ2-1 - - TRBV7-6 CASSLLREVYNEQFF TGTGCCAGCAGCTTACTGAGGGAGGTTTACAATGAGCAGTTCTTC
TRBJ2-7 - few TRBV7-9 CASSLGTSGSDEQYF TGTGCCAGCAGCTTAGGGACCTCTGGCAGCGACGAGCAGTACTTC
TRBJ2-3 - few TRBV12-3/TRBV12-4 CAATRLNTDTQYF TGTGCCGCGACAAGGTTAAACACAGATACGCAGTATTTT
TRBJ2-5 TRBD2 - TRBV20-1 CSGASGRGETQYF TGCAGTGGTGCTAGCGGGAGAGGTGAGACCCAGTACTTC
TRBJ2-7 - few TRBV7-2 CASSLVGLYEQYF TGTGCCAGCAGCTTAGTTGGCCTCTACGAGCAGTACTTC
TRBJ2-3 - - TRBV11-2 CASTLIADTQYF TGTGCCAGCACCCTGATTGCAGATACGCAGTATTTT
TRBJ2-3 - - TRBV4-3 CASSHNRDVSDTQYF TGCGCCAGCAGCCATAATCGGGATGTTTCAGATACGCAGTATTTT
TRBJ2-1 TRBD2 - TRBV6-2/TRBV6-3 CASNLRGGANNEQFF TGTGCCAGCAACCTCCGCGGGGGGGCCAACAATGAGCAGTTCTTC
TRBJ2-3 - - TRBV7-6 CASSSPGHSTDTQYF TGTGCCAGCAGCTCCCCCGGACATAGCACAGATACGCAGTATTTT
TRBJ1-2 TRBD1 many TRBV7-2 CASSLAAGGLSGYTF TGTGCCAGCAGCTTAGCCGCAGGGGGTCTTTCTGGCTACACCTTC
TRBJ2-7 TRBD2 few TRBV6-5 CASSYTASGNYEQYF TGTGCCAGCAGTTACACGGCTAGCGGGAACTACGAGCAGTACTTC
TRBJ2-3 TRBD2 - TRBV27 CASSSAGVGNTQYF TGTGCCAGCAGTTCAGCGGGAGTTGGGAATACGCAGTATTTT
TRBJ2-7 - - TRBV28 CASSFGLVIYEQYF TGTGCCAGCAGTTTTGGCCTAGTTATTTACGAGCAGTACTTC
TRBJ1-3 - - TRBV12-3/TRBV12-4 CASSPNRAGNTIYF TGTGCCAGCTCACCAAACAGGGCCGGAAACACCATATATTTT
TRBJ1-1 - few TRBV19 CASSTLQGMGNTEAFF TGTGCCAGTAGTACCTTACAGGGAATGGGGAACACTGAAGCTTTCTTT
TRBJ2-5 - - TRBV10-3 CAISGSLGETQYF TGTGCCATCAGTGGCTCCCTGGGGGAGACCCAGTACTTC
TRBJ2-7 - - TRBV12-3/TRBV12-4 CASSFGSGEYEQYF TGTGCCAGCAGTTTCGGGTCAGGGGAGTACGAGCAGTACTTC
TRBJ2-3 - few TRBV7-2 CASSLVMGSWADTQYF TGTGCCAGCAGCTTAGTTATGGGTAGTTGGGCAGATACGCAGTATTTT
TRBJ1-1 TRBD1 few TRBV19 CASSRSLLGTDYTEAFF TGTGCCAGTAGCCGTTCCCTCCTTGGGACAGATTACACTGAAGCTTTCTTT
TRBJ1-1 - few TRBV7-2 CASSLKQGWVGTEAFF TGTGCCAGCAGCTTAAAACAGGGATGGGTTGGCACTGAAGCTTTCTTT
TRBJ2-7 - few TRBV12-3/TRBV12-4 CASKRTDGPYEQYF TGTGCCAGCAAACGGACCGACGGCCCCTACGAGCAGTACTTC
TRBJ2-1 - few TRBV7-8 CASSLHSRNEQFF TGTGCCAGCAGCTTACACAGCCGGAATGAGCAGTTCTTC
TRBJ2-1 - - TRBV7-2 CASSTGPYNEQFF TGTGCCAGCAGTACCGGGCCCTACAATGAGCAGTTCTTC
TRBJ2-7 TRBD2 few TRBV6-2/TRBV6-3 CASSTGTKVDEQYF TGTGCCAGCAGTACCGGGACTAAGGTCGACGAGCAGTACTTC
TRBJ1-2 - few TRBV11-2 CASSLRSTGGYGYGYTF TGTGCCAGCAGCTTAAGGTCGACTGGTGGGTACGGCTATGGCTACACCTTC
TRBJ2-3 - few TRBV7-2 CASSSVPRTDTQYF TGTGCCAGCAGCTCTGTACCCCGCACAGATACGCAGTATTTT
TRBJ2-4 TRBD1 few TRBV7-2 CASSLDRGIGIQYF TGTGCCAGCAGCTTGGACAGGGGAATCGGCATTCAGTACTTC
TRBJ2-6 - - TRBV4-3 CASSQAWGALRGANVLTF TGCGCCAGCAGCCAAGCTTGGGGGGCGCTCCGTGGGGCCAACGTCCTGACTTTC
TRBJ2-7 TRBD2 - TRBV6-2/TRBV6-3 CASKEGDSGSSEQYF TGTGCCAGCAAGGAAGGGGATAGCGGGAGCAGTGAGCAGTACTTC
TRBJ1-1 - few TRBV5-4 CASSRYQGATEAFF TGTGCCAGCAGCCGCTATCAGGGAGCCACTGAAGCTTTCTTT
TRBJ2-7 - - TRBV7-9 CASSFIQTYEQYF TGTGCCAGCAGCTTCATACAGACCTACGAGCAGTACTTC
TRBJ1-1 - - TRBV5-1 CASSLAGEGTEAFF TGCGCCAGCAGCTTGGCAGGGGAGGGGACTGAAGCTTTCTTT
TRBJ1-2 - few TRBV27 CASSPARANGYTF TGTGCCAGCAGTCCTGCCCGGGCGAATGGCTACACCTTC
TRBJ2-1 - few TRBV12-3/TRBV12-4 CARASRLPLYNEQFF TGTGCCAGGGCCTCCCGACTACCACTATACAATGAGCAGTTCTTC
TRBJ2-1 - - TRBV12-3/TRBV12-4 CASSLSGLSYNEQFF TGTGCCAGCAGCCTATCAGGGCTCTCCTACAATGAGCAGTTCTTC